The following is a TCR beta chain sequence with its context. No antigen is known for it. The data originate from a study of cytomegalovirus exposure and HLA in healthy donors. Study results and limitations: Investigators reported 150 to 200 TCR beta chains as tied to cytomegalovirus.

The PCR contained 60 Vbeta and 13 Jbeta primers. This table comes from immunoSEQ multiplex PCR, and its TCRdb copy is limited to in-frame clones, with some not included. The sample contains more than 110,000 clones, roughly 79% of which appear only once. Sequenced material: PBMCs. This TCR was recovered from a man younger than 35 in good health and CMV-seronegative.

Written as DNA, the CDR3 is TGTGCCAGCAGCTTAGCGCTTGGCGGGAACACTGAAGCTTTCTTT. Translation gives CASSLALGGNTEAFF. This chain uses TRBV7-6 with TRBJ1-1; D is unresolved. The V end was cut by 0 bases, the J end by 1 base, with 9 bases between. Germline V gene sequence: CDR1 SGHVS, CDR2 FNYEAQ. There are 15 residues in the CDR3.